This TCR beta chain is drawn from a study of T cells in Graves' hyperthyroidism and ophthalmopathy. The wider study: Peripheral blood draws took place at initial diagnosis, ahead of any treatment. General study findings and limits: Peripheral blood also featured most of the thyroid clonotypes expanded above 0.001. In simple terms, a model built on 13 V-J features told ophthalmopathy apart from stable hyperthyroidism.

Amplified TCR beta CDR3 regions came from RNA transcripts. HTBI primers were used for first-round RT-PCR of the TCR CDR3. TCRdb passed the multiplex PCR reads through MiXCR, listing each CDR3 protein once. The sample gives hundreds of thousands of distinct CDR3 sequences, 15% to 17% of which show up once; over 12% is in the top ten. This CDR3 is built from 16 residues. V was cut by 5 bases and J by 6 bases, with 20 bases left in between. Per the germline V gene, CDR1 is SGHNT and CDR2 is YENEEA. Graves' hyperthyroidism was deemed stable given no ophthalmopathy progression within 18 months. This clonotype was observed many times. What it recognizes is unknown.

The source material was blood. The chain couples TRBV11-3 to TRBJ2-4; weak D call: TRBD2 (6 bases). The clonotype originates from a woman aged 18-30 years with Graves' hyperthyroidism. CDR3 sequence: CASSPKSGSLVNIQYF. CDR3 in DNA: TGTGCCAGCAGCCCTAAGTCCGGGAGCTTAGTAAACATTCAGTACTTC.